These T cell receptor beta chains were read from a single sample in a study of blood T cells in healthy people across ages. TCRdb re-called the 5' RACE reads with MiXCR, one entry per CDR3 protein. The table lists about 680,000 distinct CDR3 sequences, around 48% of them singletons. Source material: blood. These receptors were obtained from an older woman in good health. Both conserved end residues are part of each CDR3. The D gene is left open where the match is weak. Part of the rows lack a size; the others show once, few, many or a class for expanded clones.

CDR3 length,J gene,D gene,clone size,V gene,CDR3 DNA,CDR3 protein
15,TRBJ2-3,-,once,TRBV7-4,TGTGCCAGCAGCCCCTGGACATCTTGCACAGATACGCAGTATTTT,CASSPWTSCTDTQYF
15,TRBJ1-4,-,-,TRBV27,TGTGCCAGCAGTCCCCGGGACATACCAAATGAAAAACTGTTTTTT,CASSPRDIPNEKLFF
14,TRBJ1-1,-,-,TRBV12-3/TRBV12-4,TGTGCCAGCAGTTACGGGCCTGGTAACACTGAAGCTTTCTTT,CASSYGPGNTEAFF
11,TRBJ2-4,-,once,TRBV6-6,TGTGCCAGCAGTTACAATAACATTCAGTACTTC,CASSYNNIQYF
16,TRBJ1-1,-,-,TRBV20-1,TGCAGTGCTGGGGACGCCGGTAGGCCGGGGAACACTGAAGCTTTCTTT,CSAGDAGRPGNTEAFF
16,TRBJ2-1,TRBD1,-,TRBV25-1,TGTGCCAGCAGTGACCCCGGGACAGGGGGGTCTAGTGAGCAGTTCTTC,CASSDPGTGGSSEQFF
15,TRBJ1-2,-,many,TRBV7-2,TGTGCCAGCAGCCATATGGGGGGGACTAACTATGGCTACACCTTC,CASSHMGGTNYGYTF
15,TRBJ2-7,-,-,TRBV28,TGTGCCAGCAGTCCCCCCGATGAGTACCCCTACGAGCAGTACTTC,CASSPPDEYPYEQYF
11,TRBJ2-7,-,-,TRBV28,TGTGCCAGCAGTTTAAACGACGAGCAGTACTTC,CASSLNDEQYF
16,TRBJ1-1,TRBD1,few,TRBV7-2,TGTGCCAGCAGCTTGCGGACAGGCTTAGGGAACACTGAAGCTTTCTTT,CASSLRTGLGNTEAFF
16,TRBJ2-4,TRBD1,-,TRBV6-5,TGTGCCAGCAGTTCGCCTGCGACAGGGGGTACCTACGAGCGGTACTTC,CASSSPATGGTYERYF
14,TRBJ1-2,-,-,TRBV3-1,TGTGCCAGCAGCCAAGGGGGTATTGAGCATGGCTACACCTTC,CASSQGGIEHGYTF
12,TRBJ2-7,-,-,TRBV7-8,TGTGCCAGCAGCCATGGACCACAGAAGCAGTACTTC,CASSHGPQKQYF
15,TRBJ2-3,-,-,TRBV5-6,TGTGCCAGCAGAAGGAGGGACACCCGCACAGATACGCAGTATTTT,CASRRRDTRTDTQYF
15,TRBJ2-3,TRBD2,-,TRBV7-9,TGTGCCAGCAGCCCCAGAGCGGGAGAAGCAGATACGCAGTATTTT,CASSPRAGEADTQYF
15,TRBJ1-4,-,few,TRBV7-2,TGTGCCAGCAGCGGCAGTGGGGCCGGTAATGAAAAACTGTTTTTT,CASSGSGAGNEKLFF
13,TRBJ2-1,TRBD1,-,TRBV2,TGTGCCAGCAGTCGGGACAGCTCCTACGAGCAGTTCTTC,CASSRDSSYEQFF
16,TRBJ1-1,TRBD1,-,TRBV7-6,TGTGCCAGCAGCTTAGTTCGGGAGGACAGGGACACTGAAGCTTTCTTT,CASSLVREDRDTEAFF
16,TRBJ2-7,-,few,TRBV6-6,TGTGCCAGCAGTTACTCCCGCGCCACGCTTGTGTACGAGCAGTACTTC,CASSYSRATLVYEQYF
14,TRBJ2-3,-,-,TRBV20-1,TGCAGTGCTAGTTTGGGGCCAAGCTCAGATACGCAGTATTTT,CSASLGPSSDTQYF
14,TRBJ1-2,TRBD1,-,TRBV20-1,TGCAGTGCTAGCCGGGGACAGGCGTCCTATGGCTACACCTTC,CSASRGQASYGYTF
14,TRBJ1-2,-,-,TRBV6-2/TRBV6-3,TGTGCCAGCAGTTTTCATAACCCGCTGAGTGGCTACACCTTC,CASSFHNPLSGYTF
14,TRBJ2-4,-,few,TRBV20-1,TGCAGTGCTAGAGAAGCCGGGCGAGGCAACATTCAGTACTTC,CSAREAGRGNIQYF
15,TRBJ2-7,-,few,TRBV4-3,TGCGCCAGCAGCCAAGGCTCAGTGCAGGTCTACGAGCAGTACTTC,CASSQGSVQVYEQYF
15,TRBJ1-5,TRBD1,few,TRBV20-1,TGCAGTGCTAGAGAAGGGACAGGGGGCCGGCAGCCCCAGCATTTT,CSAREGTGGRQPQHF
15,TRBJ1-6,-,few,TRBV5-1,TGCGCCAGCAGCTTGGGGACAGTTTATAATTCACCCCTCCACTTT,CASSLGTVYNSPLHF
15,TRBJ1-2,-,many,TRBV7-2,TGTGCCAGCAGCCCCCCTTCTGGCATATTATATGGCTACACCTTC,CASSPPSGILYGYTF
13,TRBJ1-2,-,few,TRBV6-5,TGTGCCAGCAGTGCCGGGCACCGGGCGGGCTACACCTTC,CASSAGHRAGYTF
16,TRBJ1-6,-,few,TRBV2,TGTGCCAGCAGTGAAGGTCAGGGAGCTGCTAATTCACCCCTCCACTTT,CASSEGQGAANSPLHF
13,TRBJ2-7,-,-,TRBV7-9,TGTGCCAGCAGCCCCCGCCCTAGTGACGAGCAGTACTTC,CASSPRPSDEQYF
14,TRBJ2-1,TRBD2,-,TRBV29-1,TGCAGCGTTGAAGGGGTAGCGGGAGCCAATGAGCAGTTCTTC,CSVEGVAGANEQFF
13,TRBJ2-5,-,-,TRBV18,TGTGCCAGCTCACCACATGGGGGAGAGACCCAGTACTTC,CASSPHGGETQYF
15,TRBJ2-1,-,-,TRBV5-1,TGCGCCAGCAGCACGGACCCTGGCAGCTACAATGAGCAGTTCTTC,CASSTDPGSYNEQFF
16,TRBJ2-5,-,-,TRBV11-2,TGTGCCAGCAGCTTAGATCGGGGGTCGAGCATTCAGACCCAGTACTTC,CASSLDRGSSIQTQYF
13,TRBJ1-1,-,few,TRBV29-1,TGCAGCGCCCCGGGACGGTTGAACACTGAAGCTTTCTTT,CSAPGRLNTEAFF
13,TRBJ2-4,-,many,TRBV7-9,TGTGCCAGCAGCTGGGGCCTCGGGGACATTCAGTACTTC,CASSWGLGDIQYF
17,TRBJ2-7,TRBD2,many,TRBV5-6,TGTGCCAGCAGCTTCAAGGGACTAGCGGGAGGGTCCTACGAGCAGTACTTC,CASSFKGLAGGSYEQYF
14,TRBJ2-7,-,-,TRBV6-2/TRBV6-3,TGTGCCAGCAGTTATCGCAGGGCACCCGACGAGCAGTACTTC,CASSYRRAPDEQYF
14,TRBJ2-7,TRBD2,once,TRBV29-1,TGCAGCGCAGCCCTCCGGGACTACTCCTACGAGCAGTACTTC,CSAALRDYSYEQYF
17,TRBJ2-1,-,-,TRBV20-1,TGCAGTGCTAGAGGTTCAAACGGGAGAAGGGCCTACAATGAGCAGTTCTTC,CSARGSNGRRAYNEQFF
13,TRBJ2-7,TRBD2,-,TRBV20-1,TGCGGTGCTAGAGCTAGCGGGAGATACGAACAGTACTTC,CGARASGRYEQYF
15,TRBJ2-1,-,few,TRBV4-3,TGCGCCAGCAGCCAGGCCGCGAGCTCCTACAATGAGCAGTTCTTC,CASSQAASSYNEQFF
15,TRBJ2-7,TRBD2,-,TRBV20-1,TGCAGTGCTGGACCCCCTGGCGGGAGAGGGTACGAGCAGTACTTC,CSAGPPGGRGYEQYF
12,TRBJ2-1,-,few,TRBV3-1,TGTGCCAGCAGCCAATTGCGGGATGAGCAGTTCTTC,CASSQLRDEQFF
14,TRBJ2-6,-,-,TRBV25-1,TGTGCCAGCACAGACACCTCTGGGGCCAACGTCCTGACTTTC,CASTDTSGANVLTF